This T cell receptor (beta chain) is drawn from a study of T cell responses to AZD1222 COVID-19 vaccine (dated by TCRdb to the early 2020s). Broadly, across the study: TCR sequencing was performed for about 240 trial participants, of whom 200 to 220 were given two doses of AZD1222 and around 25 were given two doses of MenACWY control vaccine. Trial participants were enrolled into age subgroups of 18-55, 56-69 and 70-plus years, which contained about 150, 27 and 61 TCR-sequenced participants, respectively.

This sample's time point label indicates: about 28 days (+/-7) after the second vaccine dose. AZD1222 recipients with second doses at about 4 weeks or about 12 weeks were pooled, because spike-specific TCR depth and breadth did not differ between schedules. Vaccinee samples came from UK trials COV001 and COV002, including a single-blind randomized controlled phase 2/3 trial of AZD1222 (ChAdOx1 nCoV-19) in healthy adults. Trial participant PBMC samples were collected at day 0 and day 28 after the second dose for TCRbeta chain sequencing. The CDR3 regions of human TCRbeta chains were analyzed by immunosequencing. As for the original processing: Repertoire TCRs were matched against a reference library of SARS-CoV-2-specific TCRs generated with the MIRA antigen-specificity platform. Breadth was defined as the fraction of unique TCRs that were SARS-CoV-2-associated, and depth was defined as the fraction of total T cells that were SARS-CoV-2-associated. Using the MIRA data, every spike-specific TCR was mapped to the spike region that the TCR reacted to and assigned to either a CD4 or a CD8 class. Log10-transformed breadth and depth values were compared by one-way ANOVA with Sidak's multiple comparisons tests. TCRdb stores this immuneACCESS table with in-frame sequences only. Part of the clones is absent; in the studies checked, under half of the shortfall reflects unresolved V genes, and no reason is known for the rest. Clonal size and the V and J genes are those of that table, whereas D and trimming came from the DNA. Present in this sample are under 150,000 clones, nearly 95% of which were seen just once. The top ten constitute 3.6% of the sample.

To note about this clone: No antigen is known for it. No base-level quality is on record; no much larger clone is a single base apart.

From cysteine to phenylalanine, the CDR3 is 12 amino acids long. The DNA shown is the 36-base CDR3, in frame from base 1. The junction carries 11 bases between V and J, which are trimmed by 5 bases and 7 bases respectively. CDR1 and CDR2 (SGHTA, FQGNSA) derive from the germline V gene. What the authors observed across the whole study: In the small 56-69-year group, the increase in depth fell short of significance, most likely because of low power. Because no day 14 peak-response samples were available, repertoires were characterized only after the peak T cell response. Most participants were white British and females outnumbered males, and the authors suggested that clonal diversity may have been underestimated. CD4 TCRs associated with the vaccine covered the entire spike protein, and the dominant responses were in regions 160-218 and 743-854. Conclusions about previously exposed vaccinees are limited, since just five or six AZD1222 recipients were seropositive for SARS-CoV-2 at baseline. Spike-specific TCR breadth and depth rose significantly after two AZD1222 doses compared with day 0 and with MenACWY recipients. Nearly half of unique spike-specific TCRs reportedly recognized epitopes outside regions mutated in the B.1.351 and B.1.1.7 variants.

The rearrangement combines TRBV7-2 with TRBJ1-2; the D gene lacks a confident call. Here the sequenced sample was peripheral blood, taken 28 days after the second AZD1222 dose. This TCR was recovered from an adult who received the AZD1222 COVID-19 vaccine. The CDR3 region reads CASSDDNRGYTF. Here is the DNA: TGTGCCAGCAGCGACGACAACCGTGGCTACACCTTC.